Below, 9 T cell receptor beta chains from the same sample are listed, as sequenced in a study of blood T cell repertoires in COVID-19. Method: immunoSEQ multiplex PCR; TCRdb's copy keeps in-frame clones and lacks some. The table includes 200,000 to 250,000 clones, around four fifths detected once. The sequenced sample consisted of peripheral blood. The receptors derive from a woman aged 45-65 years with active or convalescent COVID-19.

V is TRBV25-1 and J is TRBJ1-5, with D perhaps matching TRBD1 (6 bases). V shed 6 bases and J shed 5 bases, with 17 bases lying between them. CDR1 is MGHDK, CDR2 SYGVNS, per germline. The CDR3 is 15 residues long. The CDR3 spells CASSSRGVVDQPQHF. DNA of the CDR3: TGTGCCAGCAGCAGCAGGGGCGTAGTGGATCAGCCCCAGCATTTT.

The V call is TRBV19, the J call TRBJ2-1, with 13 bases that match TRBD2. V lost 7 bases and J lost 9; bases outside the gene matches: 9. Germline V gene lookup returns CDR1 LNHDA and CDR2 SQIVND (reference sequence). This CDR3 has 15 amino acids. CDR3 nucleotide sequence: TGTGCCAGTACCCAGTGGGGACTAGCGGGAACTGAGCAGTTCTTC. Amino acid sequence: CASTQWGLAGTEQFF.

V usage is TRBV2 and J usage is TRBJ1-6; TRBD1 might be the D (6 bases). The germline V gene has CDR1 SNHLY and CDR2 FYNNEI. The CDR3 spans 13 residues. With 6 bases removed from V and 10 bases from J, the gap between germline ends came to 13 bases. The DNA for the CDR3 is TGTGCCAGCAGACGGGACAACCAGTCACCCCTCCACTTT. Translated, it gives CASRRDNQSPLHF.

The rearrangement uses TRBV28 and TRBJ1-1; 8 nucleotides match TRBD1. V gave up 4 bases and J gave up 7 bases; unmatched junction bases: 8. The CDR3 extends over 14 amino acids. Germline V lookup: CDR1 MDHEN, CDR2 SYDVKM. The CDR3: CASSYNPTGVEAFF. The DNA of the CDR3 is TGTGCCAGCAGTTACAACCCGACAGGGGTTGAAGCTTTCTTT.

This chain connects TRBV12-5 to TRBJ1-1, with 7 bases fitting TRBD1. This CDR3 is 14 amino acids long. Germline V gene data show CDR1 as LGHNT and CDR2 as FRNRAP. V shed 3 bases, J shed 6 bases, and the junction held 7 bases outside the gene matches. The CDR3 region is CASGLGGGRAEAFF. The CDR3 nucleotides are TGTGCTAGTGGTTTAGGAGGGGGCCGGGCTGAAGCTTTCTTT.

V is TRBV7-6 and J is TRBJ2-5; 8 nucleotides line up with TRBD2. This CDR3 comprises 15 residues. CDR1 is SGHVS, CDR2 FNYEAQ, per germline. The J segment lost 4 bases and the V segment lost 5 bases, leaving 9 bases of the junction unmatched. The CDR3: CASSASGLAGETQYF. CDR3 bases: TGTGCCAGCAGCGCCTCGGGGCTAGCGGGAGAGACCCAGTACTTC.

The CDR3 nucleotides read TGTGCCAGCAGCTTGGCATCTCAATCCTACGAGCAGTACTTC. This gives the protein CASSLASQSYEQYF. This chain connects TRBV7-9 to TRBJ2-7; no clear D gene. There are 14 residues in the CDR3. Looked up from germline, CDR1 is SEHNR and CDR2 is FQNEAQ (reference sequence). V was cut by 3 bases and J by 1 base, with 10 bases left in between.

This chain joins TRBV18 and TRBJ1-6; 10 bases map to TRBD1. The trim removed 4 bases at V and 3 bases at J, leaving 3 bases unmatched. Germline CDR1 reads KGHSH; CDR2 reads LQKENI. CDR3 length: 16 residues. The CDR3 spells CASSRGQGDYNSPLHF. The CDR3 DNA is TGTGCCAGCTCACGCGGACAGGGGGACTATAATTCACCCCTCCACTTT.

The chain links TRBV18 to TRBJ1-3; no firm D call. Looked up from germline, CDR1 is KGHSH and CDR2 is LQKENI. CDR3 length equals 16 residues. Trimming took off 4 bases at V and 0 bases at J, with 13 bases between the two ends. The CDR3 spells CASSRSTPTSGNTIYF. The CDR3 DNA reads TGTGCCAGCTCACGCTCGACTCCAACCTCTGGAAACACCATATATTTT.